The 4 T cell receptor beta chains listed next were all sequenced from one sample in a study of T cell repertoires in cytomegalovirus infection. TCRdb re-called the reads through MiXCR, storing one row per CDR3 protein. The sample lists around 300,000 distinct CDR3 sequences, about 20% occurring once. Their specific antigens are unknown. Sequencing was performed on cultured PBMCs, taken from culture after CMV antigen stimulation. The receptors here all came from a human donor in good health (CMV status not recorded). Some clones in this sample may be carry-over from other donors' samples.

This sequence joins TRBV6-1 and TRBJ2-3; tentatively, D is TRBD1 (6 bases). With 9 bases removed from V and 3 bases from J, the gap between germline ends came to 19 bases. Per the germline V gene, CDR1 is MNHNS and CDR2 is SASEGT. The CDR3 sequence is 15 residues long. The chain's CDR3 is CASDTSYRVTDTQYF. In DNA form, the CDR3 reads TGTGCCAGTGATACGTCGTACAGGGTGACAGATACGCAGTATTTT.

The V gene is TRBV12-3 or TRBV12-4, the J gene TRBJ1-2; D might be TRBD1 (6 bases). The CDR3 runs to 12 residues. Trimming took off 7 bases at V and 6 bases at J, with 12 bases between the two ends. The CDR3 loop reads CASTGGGDGYTF. CDR3 DNA sequence: TGTGCCAGCACCGGAGGGGGGGATGGCTACACCTTC.

The gene calls are TRBV7-7 and TRBJ2-7, with 9 bases lining up with TRBD2. This CDR3 has 16 residues. Germline CDR1 SSHAT, CDR2 FNYEAQ (reference sequence). The CDR3 loop reads CASSLALSGGTYEQYV. CDR3 bases: TGTGCTAGCAGCTTAGCGCTTAGCGGGGGAACTTACGAGCAGTACGTC.

This clonotype turned up a few times. V usage is TRBV4-3 and J usage is TRBJ1-2, with a possible D match to TRBD1 (5 bases). V was clipped by 1 base and J by 4 bases, with 10 bases between them. Germline V lookup: CDR1 LGHNA, CDR2 YSLEER. The CDR3 length is 14 residues. Here the CDR3 DNA reads TGCGCCAGCAGCCAAGGGGGAGGGGTCTATGGCTACACCTTC. It encodes CASSQGGGVYGYTF.